One and the same sample provided the 30 T cell receptor beta chains below, sequenced in a study of spatial heterogeneity in lung cancer (dated 2019 in TCRdb). The time point tag for this specimen amounts to: sample taken at primary tumor resection. The library was produced with 5' RACE. Data came from a NextSeq 500. TCRdb handled the public reads itself, with Q25 trimming in fastp and clone calling in MiXCR, and kept productive beta chains. Rows with a matching CDR3 protein are joined into one entry that keeps the most common DNA and genes. This sample holds 25,000 or so distinct CDR3 sequences; approximately 4.6% were observed only once. The top ten hold approximately 4.7% of the sample. The sequences come from PBMCs, collected at surgery. The receptors shown here come from a male donor with early-stage non-small cell lung cancer.

This clonotype was detected many times. This rearrangement joins TRBV28 to TRBJ2-3; TRBD2 matches at 7 bases. Trimming cost V 3 bases and J 2 bases; bases outside gene matches: 11. Germline-derived CDR1 and CDR2 are MDHEN and SYDVKM. The CDR3 has 17 amino acids. This chain's CDR3 is CASSFVWLADTTDTQYF. The CDR3 nucleotides read TGTGCCAGCAGTTTTGTTTGGCTAGCGGATACCACAGATACGCAGTATTTT.

This clonotype showed up many times. The V call is TRBV10-3, the J call TRBJ2-1; 11 bases map to TRBD2. J gave up 5 bases and V 6 bases, and 3 bases lay outside the gene matches. This CDR3 contains 14 residues. Germline loops: CDR1 ENHRY, CDR2 SYGVKD. Here the CDR3 reads CAISLAGGNNEQFF. The DNA of the CDR3 is TGTGCCATCAGCTTAGCGGGAGGGAACAATGAGCAGTTCTTC.

This clonotype was detected ten times or more. J is TRBJ1-5 and V is TRBV6-5, with 7 bases fitting TRBD1. The CDR3 is made up of 14 amino acids. Germline V CDR1 and CDR2: MNHEY, SVGAGI. The ends lost 9 bases at V and 7 bases at J; junction bases unmatched: 12. The CDR3 DNA reads TGTGCCAGTGCGCACGACAGGGATCGACAGCCCCAGCATTTT. This encodes CASAHDRDRQPQHF.

In this sample, this clonotype turned up many times. This chain links TRBV6-6 with TRBJ2-5; no reliable D call. Germline V CDR1 and CDR2: MNHNY, SVGAGI (reference sequence). The V and J ends lost 3 bases and 4 bases respectively, with 6 bases between them. This CDR3 contains 12 residues. CDR3 coding DNA: TGTGCCAGCAGTTATGGGTTAGAGACCCAGTACTTC. Protein sequence: CASSYGLETQYF.

This clonotype occurred a few times. The chain is built from TRBV7-8 and TRBJ1-2; TRBD1 might be the D (6 bases). Per the germline V gene, CDR1 is SGHVS and CDR2 is FQNEAQ. V was cut by 4 bases and J by 4 bases, with 16 bases left in between. The CDR3 is 15 residues long. The CDR3: CASSSGGQRTYGYTF. CDR3 bases: TGTGCCAGCAGCTCAGGTGGACAGAGAACCTATGGCTACACCTTC.

This clonotype was seen many times. This chain connects TRBV7-8 to TRBJ1-5; unclear D gene. The CDR3 is 16 amino acids. Germline V lookup: CDR1 SGHVS, CDR2 FQNEAQ. Trimming removed 1 base at V and 2 bases at J, with 12 bases between. Here the CDR3 DNA reads TGTGCCAGCAGCTTAGTCGCGGTATTAGGCAATCAGCCCCAGCATTTT. Encoded protein: CASSLVAVLGNQPQHF.

This clonotype has a handful of counts. The CDR3 bases are TGTGCCAGCAAGGGCGGGAGGGCGAGGAGTGAGCAGTTCTTC. Amino acid sequence: CASKGGRARSEQFF. This chain links TRBV27 with TRBJ2-1, with 9 bases aligning to TRBD2. The CDR3 runs 14 residues. The ends lost 7 bases at V and 9 bases at J; junction bases unmatched: 10. Per the germline V gene, CDR1 is MNHEY and CDR2 is SMNVEV (reference sequence).

This clonotype was picked up many times. The genes are TRBV12-3 or TRBV12-4 and TRBJ2-1, with 13 bases that match TRBD2. This CDR3 is 14 amino acids long. V was clipped by 8 bases and J by 14 bases; unmatched bases: 12. CDR3 bases: TGTGCCAGCGCAAAAGGACTAGCGGGAGTTTTGGAGTTCTTC. Translating gives CASAKGLAGVLEFF.

At least ten counts were recorded for this clonotype. The V and J genes are TRBV3-1 and TRBJ2-3; 7 bases agree with TRBD1. J gave up 4 bases and V 1 base, and 5 bases lay outside the gene matches. The length of the CDR3 is 15 residues. Germline V gene data show CDR1 as LGHDT and CDR2 as YNNKEL (reference sequence). The CDR3 spells CASSQGAGGPDTQYF. CDR3 sequence (DNA): TGTGCCAGCAGCCAAGGGGCAGGGGGTCCAGATACGCAGTATTTT.

Many counts were recorded for this clonotype. The chain links TRBV18 to TRBJ1-4; D remains ambiguous. The CDR3 consists of 11 residues. V was pared by 2 bases and J by 7 bases, with 2 bases between. Germline-derived CDR1 and CDR2 are KGHSH and LQKENI. The CDR3 bases are TGTGCCAGCTCACCAGGTGAAAAACTGTTTTTT. The encoded protein is CASSPGEKLFF.

This clonotype ranks as medium-sized. This rearrangement joins TRBV12-3 or TRBV12-4 to TRBJ1-5, with D unresolved. This CDR3 is built from 12 residues. Trimming cost V 5 bases and J 5 bases, with 7 bases left between them. The CDR3 region is CASSRVDQPQHF. The CDR3 region has the DNA TGTGCCAGCAGTCGCGTGGATCAGCCCCAGCATTTT.

This clonotype is labeled medium-sized (0.01 to 0.1%). This chain links TRBV4-3 with TRBJ2-3, with 9 bases fitting TRBD2. The CDR3 loop spans 15 amino acids. The germline V gene has CDR1 LGHNA and CDR2 YSLEER. Trimming cost V 1 base and J 2 bases; bases outside gene matches: 1. The CDR3 DNA follows: TGCGCCAGCAGCCAAGGACTAGCGGCCACAGATACGCAGTATTTT. Its translation is CASSQGLAATDTQYF.

In its sample, this clonotype was seen many times. V gene TRBV20-1 combines with J gene TRBJ1-5, with D maybe TRBD1 (5 bases). Germline CDR1 is DFQATT and CDR2 is SNEGSKA (reference sequence). The CDR3 extends over 14 amino acids. Between the trimmed V and J ends, which lost 0 bases and 9 bases, there was a span of 15 bases. The CDR3 DNA sequence: TGCAGTGCTAGAGATGGGGCGGGTGGCTGGCCCCAGCATTTT. It yields the protein CSARDGAGGWPQHF.

This clonotype turned up a few times. The chain couples TRBV7-2 to TRBJ2-7; TRBD1 matches 7 bases. The CDR3 consists of 16 residues. CDR1 and CDR2 from the germline V gene are SGHTA and FQGNSA. V lost 4 bases to trimming and J lost 5 bases; unmatched junction nucleotides: 14. CDR3 bases: TGTGCCAGCAGCTATCAAGGGACGACAGGGCTGAACGAGCAGTACTTC. Protein: CASSYQGTTGLNEQYF. The complete variable domain, with remaining parts taken from reference TRBV7-2 and TRBJ2-7, reads GAGVSQSPSNKVTEKGKDVELRCDPISGHTALYWYRQSLGQGLEFLIYFQGNSAPDKSGLPSDRFSAERTGGSVSTLTIQRTQQEDSAVYLCASSYQGTTGLNEQYFGPGTRLTVT.

This clonotype was found many times. The chain links TRBV28 to TRBJ1-5; 10 bases are shared with TRBD1. Looked up from germline, CDR1 is MDHEN and CDR2 is SYDVKM. V dropped 5 bases and J dropped 0; count of bases not matched to a gene: 4. This CDR3 region has 16 residues. Here the CDR3 reads CASSPRTGGSNQPQHF. CDR3 nucleotide sequence: TGTGCCAGCAGTCCGAGGACAGGGGGTAGCAATCAGCCCCAGCATTTT.

This clonotype was seen repeatedly, ten times or more. The chain joins TRBV20-1 to TRBJ2-7; TRBD1 agrees at 8 bases. The junction had 7 bases not matched to a gene; V was cut back by 6 bases and J by 0 bases. The CDR3 consists of 14 residues. The V gene's germline CDR1 is DFQATT and CDR2 SNEGSKA (reference sequence). The CDR3 region is CSAETGDSSYEQYF. CDR3 DNA sequence: TGCAGTGCAGAGACAGGGGATAGCTCCTACGAGCAGTACTTC.

This clonotype is categorized as medium-sized. The rearrangement links TRBV28 to TRBJ2-7; D possibly corresponds to TRBD1 (5 bases). The CDR3 length is 14 residues. The germline gives CDR1 MDHEN, CDR2 SYDVKM. Between the trimmed V and J ends, which lost 6 bases and 2 bases, there was a span of 14 bases. DNA for the CDR3: TGTGCCAGCAGCAATGGGGCCGGTACCTACGAGCAGTACTTC. Translation: CASSNGAGTYEQYF.

This clonotype counts as medium-sized. The chain has TRBV5-1 and TRBJ2-3; D remains unclear. The CDR3 covers 14 residues. Germline CDR1 reads SGHRS; CDR2 reads YFSETQ. Trimming stripped 2 bases from V and 3 bases from J, with 10 bases between. The CDR3 DNA follows: TGCGCCAGCAGCTTCAAAGATCGGACAGATACGCAGTATTTT. Translating gives CASSFKDRTDTQYF.

In its sample, this clonotype was seen many times. The rearrangement links TRBV15 to TRBJ2-1, with a tentative D call TRBD1 (7 bases). Germline lookup yields CDR1 LNHNV and CDR2 YYDKDF (reference sequence). This CDR3 has 17 residues. V was trimmed by 0 bases and J by 2 bases, leaving 14 bases between them. The CDR3 region is CATSRDLGRGAYNEQFF. In DNA, the CDR3 is TGTGCCACCAGCAGAGATCTAGGCAGGGGGGCCTACAATGAGCAGTTCTTC.

Points on this clonotype: This may come from a read error, since a much larger clone is one base off. The V gene is TRBV20-1, the J gene TRBJ2-1, with TRBD2 identical over 10 bases. The CDR3 is made up of 16 amino acids. Germline CDR1 DFQATT, CDR2 SNEGSKA (reference sequence). CDR3 protein: CRARDSLAGAPNEQFF. The CDR3 DNA reads TGCAGAGCTAGAGATTCCCTAGCGGGGGCTCCCAATGAGCAGTTCTTC.

There are many counts of this clonotype. The gene calls are TRBV7-8 and TRBJ1-2; no definite D call. The CDR3 extends over 12 amino acids. The germline gives CDR1 SGHVS, CDR2 FQNEAQ. The ends were cut back, 0 bases at V and 7 bases at J, with 6 bases in the middle. CDR3 in DNA: TGTGCCAGCAGCTTAGCGAGTGGTGGCTACACCTTC. Residues: CASSLASGGYTF.

This clonotype was picked up a small number of times. The J gene is TRBJ2-7, the V gene TRBV20-1; 13 bases are shared with TRBD2. Germline V CDR1 and CDR2: DFQATT, SNEGSKA (reference sequence). The CDR3 is 16 residues long. V lost 1 base and J lost 2; bases outside the gene matches: 5. The CDR3 bases are TGCAGTGCTAGAGCACTAGCGGGAGGGTACACCTACGAGCAGTACTTC. It codes for CSARALAGGYTYEQYF.

This clonotype came up many times. V is TRBV27 and J is TRBJ2-5; 9 positions agree with TRBD1. The V and J ends lost 8 bases and 5 bases, in that order; junction bases with no gene match: 9. The CDR3 sequence is 14 residues long. Germline values: CDR1 MNHEY, CDR2 SMNVEV (reference sequence). The CDR3 here is CASGKTGGKETQYF. In DNA, the CDR3 is TGTGCCAGCGGAAAGACAGGGGGTAAGGAGACCCAGTACTTC.

This clonotype was seen ten or more times. The rearrangement links TRBV5-1 to TRBJ1-2; perhaps TRBD1 as D (6 bases). Germline CDR1 and CDR2: SGHRS and YFSETQ. The CDR3 sequence is 15 residues long. Trimming shortened V by 4 bases and J by 7 bases, and 20 bases separated the two germline ends. CDR3: CASSPAAGGRSGYTF. DNA for the CDR3: TGCGCCAGCAGCCCCGCAGCGGGGGGGCGAAGTGGCTACACCTTC.

This clonotype was detected ten times or more. The J gene is TRBJ1-1, the V gene TRBV28; D call uncertain. The ends were cut back, 2 bases at V and 7 bases at J, with 8 bases in the middle. Germline V gene sequence: CDR1 MDHEN, CDR2 SYDVKM. The CDR3 contains 12 residues. The CDR3, as DNA: TGTGCCAGCAGTTTACGTGGCATTGAAGCTTTCTTT. It codes for CASSLRGIEAFF.

This clonotype has at least ten counts. A clone one base away is much larger, so this may be a read error. V and J are TRBV28 and TRBJ2-4; either TRBD1 or TRBD2 may supply D (6 bases each). Per the germline V gene, CDR1 is MDHEN and CDR2 is SYDVKM. The CDR3 loop spans 16 amino acids. V lost 3 bases, J lost 2 bases, and 14 bases lay in between. The CDR3 DNA follows: TGTGCCAGCAGTTTCCCGGGGGCACTAACCAAAAACATTCAGTACTTC. Translated: CASSFPGALTKNIQYF.

This clonotype occurred many times. CDR3: CASSLNRAGANVLTF. Here the CDR3 DNA reads TGTGCCAGTAGTCTAAACAGGGCTGGGGCCAACGTCCTGACTTTC. J is TRBJ2-6 and V is TRBV19; a possible D gene is TRBD1 (6 bases). Trimming pared 5 bases from V and 2 bases from J, leaving 10 bases between. Looked up from germline, CDR1 is LNHDA and CDR2 is SQIVND (reference sequence). The CDR3 covers 15 residues.

The table lists this clonotype with many counts. The V gene is TRBV28, the J gene TRBJ2-5, with 8 nucleotides matching TRBD2. The CDR3 loop spans 15 amino acids. J was trimmed by 6 bases and V by 4 bases; bases with no gene match: 10. Germline V gene data show CDR1 as MDHEN and CDR2 as SYDVKM. CDR3 region: CASSSLGSGRKTQYF. The DNA of the CDR3 is TGTGCCAGCAGTTCCCTGGGAAGCGGGAGAAAGACCCAGTACTTC.

This clonotype was picked up a small number of times. The V and J genes are TRBV28 and TRBJ1-1; 7 bases are shared with TRBD1. The germline V gene encodes CDR1 MDHEN and CDR2 SYDVKM. There are 13 residues in the CDR3. The V segment lost 2 bases and the J segment 10 bases; nucleotides outside the gene matches: 7. Here the CDR3 reads CASSLDRQGGAFF. The CDR3 bases are TGTGCCAGCAGTTTAGATCGACAGGGCGGAGCTTTCTTT.

This clonotype was picked up a small number of times. The CDR3 DNA sequence: TGTGCCAGCAGCCCCGGACAGGGGGCTAGCTCCTACAATGAGCAGTTCTTC. Its protein is CASSPGQGASSYNEQFF. The chain joins TRBV3-1 to TRBJ2-1; 11 bases map to TRBD1. CDR1 and CDR2 from the germline V gene are LGHDT and YNNKEL (reference sequence). With 4 bases clipped from V and 0 bases from J, the junction kept 5 bases outside the gene matches. The CDR3 consists of 17 residues.